Below, one T cell receptor beta chain is given with its context. Its antigen is not identified. The record originates from a study of T cell clones after liver transplantation. Study-wide background: Third-party-reactive TCRbeta sequences from pre-transplant mixed lymphocyte reactions served as antigen-independent comparators. HCV positivity affected three of eight recipients; the rest lacked autoimmune or viral indications. Notes on the study in general: Rather than being deleted, graft donor-reactive T cells may have moved into the graft.

The CDR3 is 15 residues long. Trimming removed 5 bases from V and 6 bases from J, with 19 bases in between. Germline V gene lookup returns CDR1 SGHVS and CDR2 FNYEAQ. TCRdb's copy holds only in-frame clones and misses some; the assay was immunoSEQ multiplex PCR. The data contain about 80,000 clones, 70% to 85% of them seen just once; the ten biggest clones take up 0.47%. The source material was CD4+ T cells from blood, sampled roughly 3.5 years after liver transplant. The gene calls are TRBV7-6 and TRBJ1-1, with TRBD1 as a possible D gene (6 bases). The TCR comes from a human patient who received a liver transplant. T cells may partly derive from the graft donor. This CDR3 is CASSPSAGEDAEAFF. Written as DNA, the CDR3 is TGTGCCAGCAGCCCCTCAGCAGGGGAGGACGCTGAAGCTTTCTTT.